This TCR beta chain was captured in a study of identical twins. Findings and limits, study-wide: Among out-of-frame alpha sequences shared by twins, low generation probability occurred in excess. There were fewer insertions in abundant cord blood beta clonotypes, but memory repertoires showed no such pattern.

This CDR3 has 13 residues. V lost 5 bases and J lost 5, with 10 bases in between. Germline V lookup: CDR1 SEHNR, CDR2 FQNEAQ (reference sequence). This clonotype was seen a few times. Its antigen is as yet unknown. TCRdb independently ran MiXCR on the 5' RACE reads; one entry per CDR3 protein. The repertoire consists of under 800,000 distinct CDR3 sequences, with 21% occurring once and the leading ten covering around 4.4%. This same sample was also part of a study on T cells expressing NK-cell markers. That paper notes: Seven HCMV-seropositive donors and one seronegative donor made up the eight sequenced donors. Dominant NKG2C+ clonotype frequencies of roughly 1.0-7.5% of CD8+ T cells were measured in over 5 donors.

The chain links TRBV7-9 to TRBJ1-5; D remains ambiguous. Sequenced: PBMCs. The clonotype was recovered from a woman between 18 and 29 years old in good health. This CDR3 is CASSLGEDQPQHF. In DNA form, the CDR3 reads TGTGCCAGCAGCCTCGGGGAAGATCAGCCCCAGCATTTT.